This TCR beta chain came from a study of T cell changes during pregnancy in multiple sclerosis. Only in-frame clones appear in the TCRdb table, and some are missing; sequencing was by immunoSEQ multiplex PCR. In the table there are approximately 38,000 clones, roughly 94% of which are singletons. CDR3 length: 22 residues. The J gene is TRBJ1-1, the V gene TRBV21-1; the table gives TRBD1 as D, unverified against the DNA. TRBV21-1 is annotated as a pseudogene. The sequence was obtained from a female donor with multiple sclerosis, enrolled in a pregnancy study. This specimen consisted of peripheral blood, obtained in the third trimester of pregnancy. The CDR3 region is CASSGAVIRARGIDKVNTEAFF. In DNA, the CDR3 is TGTGCCAGCAGCGGGGCGGTCATCAGAGCGAGGGGGATCGACAAAGTGAACACTGAAGCTTTCTTT.